One sample yielded the 21 T cell receptor beta chains listed below, sequenced in a study of identical twins. Each CDR3 protein is one row after TCRdb ran MiXCR on the 5' RACE reads. This table has just under 650,000 distinct CDR3 sequences, just over 7% appearing once. These same records also appear under a second study, on yellow fever vaccine responses in identical twins.

The specimen sequenced was PBMCs. The receptor set was obtained from a woman under 30 in good health.

This clonotype occurred many times. The chain uses TRBV5-1 and TRBJ1-1; 7 bases are shared with TRBD1. Germline V gene data show CDR1 as SGHRS and CDR2 as YFSETQ. The CDR3 loop spans 15 amino acids. The V and J ends lost 4 bases and 3 bases, in that order; junction bases with no gene match: 9. Here the CDR3 reads CASSRAGQSYTEAFF. The CDR3 region has the DNA TGCGCCAGCAGCCGGGCGGGACAGTCCTACACTGAAGCTTTCTTT. The whole variable domain, remainder taken from reference TRBV5-1 and TRBJ1-1, is KAGVTQTPRYLIKTRGQQVTLSCSPISGHRSVSWYQQTPGQGLQFLFEYFSETQRNKGNFPGRFSGRQFSNSRSEMNVSTLELGDSALYLCASSRAGQSYTEAFFGQGTRLTVV.

In its sample, this clonotype was seen a few times. Written as DNA, the CDR3 is TGTGCCAGCAGTATAGGACGGGGACGGGAGACCCAGTACTTC. Translated, it gives CASSIGRGRETQYF. The V and J genes are TRBV6-1 and TRBJ2-5; D may correspond to TRBD1 or TRBD2 (5 bases each). This CDR3 has 14 residues. V lost 5 bases and J lost 5, with 15 bases in between. From germline, CDR1 is MNHNS and CDR2 SASEGT.

This clonotype showed up many times. The genes are TRBV6-5 and TRBJ1-5; 8 bases fit TRBD1. Germline V gene lookup returns CDR1 MNHEY and CDR2 SVGAGI. V gave up 2 bases and J gave up 7 bases; unmatched junction bases: 7. This CDR3 has 15 amino acids. As DNA, the CDR3 is TGTGCCAGCAGTTACGACCCAGGGGGCGGGCAGCCCCAGCATTTT. Translating gives CASSYDPGGGQPQHF.

At least ten counts were recorded for this clonotype. This chain joins TRBV12-3 or TRBV12-4 and TRBJ2-7; D is unclear. V was trimmed by 3 bases and J by 2 bases, leaving 11 bases between them. This CDR3 contains 14 residues. Here the CDR3 reads CASSFRGKTYEQYF. In DNA form, the CDR3 reads TGTGCCAGCAGTTTCCGCGGAAAGACCTACGAGCAGTACTTC.

The CDR3 protein is CASSLNLAGGPLYNEQFF. The CDR3 nucleotides are TGTGCCAGCAGTTTAAATCTAGCGGGGGGGCCCCTCTACAATGAGCAGTTCTTC. This chain joins TRBV28 and TRBJ2-1; TRBD2 aligns across 12 bases. Per the germline V gene, CDR1 is MDHEN and CDR2 is SYDVKM. The CDR3 length is 18 residues. Unmatched junction bases numbered 8, after V lost 2 bases and J lost 3 bases.

The chain recombines TRBV6-5 with TRBJ2-2; 7 bases line up with TRBD1. Germline loops: CDR1 MNHEY, CDR2 SVGAGI. The CDR3 runs to 12 residues. The V and J ends lost 7 bases and 6 bases, in that order; junction bases with no gene match: 2. The CDR3 DNA follows: TGTGCCAGCAAGGGGGCACCCGGGGAGCTGTTTTTT. Translation gives CASKGAPGELFF.

This clonotype was detected only a few times. The V gene is TRBV12-3 or TRBV12-4, the J gene TRBJ2-5, with TRBD1 matching over 8 bases. Losses at the gene ends were 6 bases for V and 1 base for J; bases not matched to a gene: 7. This CDR3 has 15 amino acids. The CDR3 spells CASSLGTGRQETQYF. The DNA of the CDR3 is TGTGCCAGCAGCCTTGGGACAGGCCGCCAAGAGACCCAGTACTTC.

This clonotype was found many times. This chain joins TRBV6-2 or TRBV6-3 and TRBJ2-5; 7 bases match TRBD2. Per the germline V gene, CDR1 is MNHEY and CDR2 is SVGEGT. V trimming: 7 bases; J trimming: 5 bases; junction bases outside the gene matches: 10. The CDR3 spans 14 residues. CDR3 residues: CASIPGGFGETQYF. The CDR3 coding sequence is TGTGCCAGCATCCCGGGGGGATTTGGGGAGACCCAGTACTTC.

The chain links TRBV18 to TRBJ2-7, with TRBD2 identical over 10 bases. With V trimmed by 3 bases and J by 2 bases, 10 bases remained unmatched. The CDR3 runs 17 residues. Germline values: CDR1 KGHSH, CDR2 LQKENI. CDR3 sequence reads: CASSPILAGDLTYEQYF. The CDR3 nucleotides read TGTGCCAGCTCACCTATCCTAGCGGGAGACCTTACCTACGAGCAGTACTTC.

The chain couples TRBV5-1 to TRBJ1-2; 8 bases are shared with TRBD1. The CDR3 length is 15 residues. Per the germline V gene, CDR1 is SGHRS and CDR2 is YFSETQ. Germline trimming cut 4 bases from V and 1 base from J; bases unmatched to any gene: 6. CDR3 sequence: CASSGGQGNNYGYTF. For the CDR3, the DNA is TGCGCCAGCAGCGGAGGACAGGGTAATAACTATGGCTACACCTTC.

In this sample, this clonotype turned up many times. The chain carries TRBV29-1 and TRBJ2-1; 8 bases agree with TRBD1. The CDR3 covers 14 residues. The germline gives CDR1 SQVTM, CDR2 ANQGSEA. V shed 0 bases, J shed 12 bases, and the junction held 10 bases outside the gene matches. This chain's CDR3 is CSVEDPRYRGVQFF. The CDR3 region has the DNA TGCAGCGTTGAAGATCCTAGGTACAGGGGGGTGCAGTTCTTC.

This clonotype was observed a handful of times. This chain joins TRBV10-3 and TRBJ2-4, with 9 bases lining up with TRBD1. V shed 6 bases, J shed 2 bases, and the junction held 5 bases outside the gene matches. This CDR3 contains 15 residues. CDR1 ENHRY and CDR2 SYGVKD come from the germline V gene. CDR3 sequence (DNA): TGTGCCATCAGCGGACAGGGGCGATCCAAAAACATTCAGTACTTC. Amino acid sequence: CAISGQGRSKNIQYF.

The sample holds a few counts of this clonotype. J is TRBJ1-1 and V is TRBV12-3 or TRBV12-4, with D possibly being TRBD1 (5 bases). There are 17 residues in the CDR3. V was trimmed by 4 bases and J by 2 bases, leaving 20 bases between them. This chain's CDR3 is CASSSPRQGRLNTEAFF. CDR3 sequence (DNA): TGTGCCAGCAGTTCCCCACGCCAGGGCAGACTAAACACTGAAGCTTTCTTT.

The CDR3 loop is CSVERQDTTTDTQYF. The DNA for the CDR3 is TGCAGCGTTGAACGGCAGGATACCACCACAGATACGCAGTATTTT. The chain carries TRBV29-1 and TRBJ2-3; D call uncertain. The germline CDR1 and CDR2 sequences are SQVTM and ANQGSEA. V lost 2 bases, J lost 2 bases, and 14 bases lay in between. The CDR3 extends over 15 amino acids.

This clonotype was counted many times. V usage is TRBV29-1 and J usage is TRBJ2-6; a weak D match, TRBD1 (5 bases). The V gene's germline CDR1 is SQVTM and CDR2 ANQGSEA. The CDR3 extends over 16 amino acids. Trimming removed 7 bases from V and 0 bases from J, with 16 bases in between. CDR3 DNA: TGCAGCGCAACAGGACCAGCTCGCTCTGGGGCCAACGTCCTGACTTTC. This encodes CSATGPARSGANVLTF.

The chain employs TRBV5-8 and TRBJ2-1; D uncertain. Trimming stripped 4 bases from V and 12 bases from J, with 14 bases between. The CDR3 sequence is 12 residues long. Germline V gene lookup returns CDR1 SGHTS and CDR2 YDEGEE. CDR3: CASSPGDVAQFF. DNA of the CDR3: TGTGCCAGCAGCCCGGGCGATGTCGCGCAGTTCTTC.

The chain employs TRBV18 and TRBJ2-7, with TRBD2 identical over 10 bases. J lost 4 bases, V lost 5 bases, and 2 bases had no gene match. Germline V gene data show CDR1 as KGHSH and CDR2 as LQKENI. This CDR3 spans 13 amino acids. CDR3 residues: CASSSSGGYEQYV. In DNA, the CDR3 is TGTGCCAGCTCATCTAGCGGGGGATACGAGCAGTACGTC.

Many counts were recorded for this clonotype. J is TRBJ2-6 and V is TRBV12-3 or TRBV12-4; maybe TRBD1 (6 bases). Between the trimmed V and J ends, which lost 7 bases and 0 bases, there was a span of 13 bases. The CDR3 has 16 amino acids. CDR3 residues: CASMTGTNSGANVLTF. The CDR3, as DNA: TGTGCCAGCATGACAGGCACGAACTCTGGGGCCAACGTCCTGACTTTC.

This clonotype was detected ten times or more. The rearrangement links TRBV7-9 to TRBJ2-7; D is ambiguous. Germline V gene sequence: CDR1 SEHNR, CDR2 FQNEAQ (reference sequence). V gave up 3 bases and J gave up 7 bases, with 7 bases separating them. This CDR3 has 11 amino acids. In nucleotides, the CDR3 is TGTGCCAGCAGCTTTAATTTGGAGCAGTACTTC. Translation: CASSFNLEQYF.

This clonotype occurred a few times. This rearrangement joins TRBV27 to TRBJ2-3; tentative D call: TRBD1 (6 bases). V shed 0 bases and J shed 6 bases, with 28 bases lying between them. The CDR3 has 20 amino acids. The germline gives CDR1 MNHEY, CDR2 SMNVEV (reference sequence). This chain's CDR3 is CASSLSPMRQAPLAQDTQYF. The CDR3, as DNA: TGTGCCAGCAGTTTATCACCTATGCGACAGGCCCCGTTAGCACAGGATACGCAGTATTTT.

In this sample, this clonotype turned up many times. The J gene is TRBJ1-5, the V gene TRBV2; no reliable D call. CDR3 length: 14 amino acids. Germline V CDR1 and CDR2: SNHLY, FYNNEI. Trimming shortened V by 5 bases and J by 7 bases, and 15 bases separated the two germline ends. CDR3 region: CASSTEQTLQPQHF. For the CDR3, the DNA is TGTGCCAGCAGTACAGAACAGACACTACAGCCCCAGCATTTT.